This TCR beta chain was recovered during a study of T-cell memory formation after mild COVID-19 (dated by TCRdb to the early 2020s). As for the study more broadly: Most TCR sequence clusters were specific to one of the two donors. Longitudinal TCRalpha and TCRbeta repertoire sequencing tracked T-cell clones expanding and contracting after mild COVID-19 in a couple of donors. Two young, previously healthy adult volunteers made up the cohort, one male and one female. Study-level results and caveats: The study covered only two mild cases, and larger cohorts including severe cases with pre-infection samples were considered necessary. Clones contracting from day 15 to 85 had balanced CD4/CD8 phenotypes, while a second wave expanding from day 15 to 37 was biased towards CD4+. Some responding clones were detected in pre-infection memory, suggesting pre-existing cross-reactive memory T cells joined the SARS-CoV-2 response. Whether the second-wave clones peaking on day 37 were SARS-CoV-2 specific was not confirmed. Contracting CD4+ clones turned up mainly in the CM and EM memory subsets, whereas EMRA was where CD8+ clones were enriched.

Ten or more counts support this clonotype. The target of this receptor is not known. No clone much larger than this one lies a single base away; base qualities are absent. V gives up 1 base and J gives up 0 bases, and the segment between their germline ends measures 9 bases. The CDR3 contains 15 residues, cysteine and phenylalanine counted. Only the CDR3 part of the read is kept: 45 bases, read in frame from the first base. Sequencing was carried out with an Illumina NovaSeq 6000. Using 5'RACE with constant-segment primers, TCRalpha and TCRbeta cDNA libraries were constructed, with sample barcodes and unique molecular identifiers added in the process. Trizol reagent was used to extract RNA from every sample. The libraries were amplified in two PCR steps, and the second step added a second sample barcode and Illumina TruSeq adapters. Sequencing of the libraries was done on an Illumina NovaSeq, producing 2 x 150 bp paired-end reads. The original pipeline was this. With migec v1.2.7, reads were demultiplexed and then collapsed into UMI-guided consensus sequences. Using mixcr v2.1.11, the UMI consensuses were aligned to TRA and TRB V and J templates and assembled into clonotypes. A clonotype was counted as expanded or contracted only when both edgeR and NoisET called the clonotype significant, with the noise models trained on biological replicates. For edgeR calls, the cutoffs were a false discovery rate-adjusted p below 0.01 and a log2 fold-change threshold of 1. As an exploratory analysis of dynamics, max-normalized trajectories of the 1000 most abundant clonotypes were examined by PCA with hierarchical clustering. Separately sequenced CD4+ and CD8+ repertoires were used to assign the CD4 or CD8 phenotype of responding clones. The raw public data were reprocessed by TCRdb itself: fastp quality trimming at Q25, MiXCR clonotype calling, in-frame beta chains only. All rows with the same CDR3 protein become a single entry with the most common DNA and genes. TCRdb, not the authors, supplied the V and J calls. This sample gives roughly 250,000 distinct CDR3 sequences in total; about 15% of them show up just once. The ten largest clones capture approximately 3.4% of the sample.

Ficoll-Paque density gradient centrifugation was used to isolate PBMCs. The sequenced material came from PBMCs or a T cell subset sorted from them (not recorded which). This receptor was identified in a man younger than 35 who had mild COVID-19 (a few samples of this study predate the infection). The sample titles of this study are shuffled in the database, so cell type and time point are left out; the donor was told from shared clones. This chain joins TRBV12-3 or TRBV12-4 to TRBJ1-1, with the D gene uncertain. The CDR3: CASSLGEGMNTEAFF. Here is the DNA: TGTGCCAGCAGTTTAGGGGAGGGCATGAACACTGAAGCTTTCTTT.